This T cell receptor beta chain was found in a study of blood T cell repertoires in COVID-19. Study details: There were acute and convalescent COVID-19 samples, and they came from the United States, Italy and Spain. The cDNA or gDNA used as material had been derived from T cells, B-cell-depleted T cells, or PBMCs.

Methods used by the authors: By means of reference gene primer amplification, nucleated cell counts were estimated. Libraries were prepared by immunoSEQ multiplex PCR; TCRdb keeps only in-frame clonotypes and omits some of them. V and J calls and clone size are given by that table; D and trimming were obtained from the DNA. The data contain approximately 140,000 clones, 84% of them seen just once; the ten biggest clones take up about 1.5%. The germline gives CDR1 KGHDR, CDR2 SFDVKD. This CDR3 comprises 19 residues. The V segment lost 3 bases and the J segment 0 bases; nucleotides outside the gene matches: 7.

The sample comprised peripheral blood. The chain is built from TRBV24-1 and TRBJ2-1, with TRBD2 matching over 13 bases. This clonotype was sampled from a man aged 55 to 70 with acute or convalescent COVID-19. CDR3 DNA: TGTGCCACCAGTGATCCTGGGACTAGCGGGGTCGACTCCTACAATGAGCAGTTCTTC. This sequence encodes CATSDPGTSGVDSYNEQFF.